Described below is a single T cell receptor (beta chain) sequence and its context. Its antigen is undetermined. The sample comes from a study of a mutant IDH1 vaccine in newly diagnosed glioma. The CDR3 length is 12 residues. Germline V gene data show CDR1 as SGHTA and CDR2 as FQGNSA. V lost 5 bases and J lost 5, with 9 bases in between. Assay used: immunoSEQ multiplex PCR; TCRdb lists only in-frame clones, some missing. Of approximately 22,000 clones listed, roughly 82% were seen once; the top ten hold about 4%. Sample time point: week 47, end of study. Vaccination used 300 ug of mutant IDH1 20-mer peptide per dose, with topical imiquimod. Patients were given eight vaccinations, scheduled in weeks 1, 3, 5, 7, 11, 15, 19 and 23.

This clonotype was obtained from a man aged 40-50 years with glioma. Some clones in this sample may be carry-over from other donors' samples. The chain employs TRBV7-2 and TRBJ1-1, with D unresolved. The input for sequencing was PBMCs, taken from a glioma patient whose treatment included an IDH1 peptide vaccine. The CDR3 sequence is CASSPISTEAFF. The CDR3, as DNA: TGTGCCAGCAGCCCCATTTCGACTGAAGCTTTCTTT.